These 23 T cell receptor beta chains came from one sample sequenced in a study of OX40 agonist ivuxolimab in advanced cancers. The assay was immunoSEQ multiplex PCR, and TCRdb's table has in-frame clones only and misses some. The sample lists 100,000 to 150,000 clones, around 93% occurring once. Source: CD4+ or CD8+ T cells sorted from blood, taken in a trial of the OX40 agonist ivuxolimab. These receptors all stem from an adult with an advanced solid tumor such as melanoma, head and neck, liver or kidney cancer.

The CDR3 sequence is CASSPQGAIGETQYF. DNA for the CDR3: TGTGCCAGCAGCCCCCAGGGGGCGATAGGAGAGACCCAGTACTTC. The chain has TRBV5-6 and TRBJ2-5, with 8 bases that match TRBD1. J gave up 4 bases and V 4 bases, and 9 bases lay outside the gene matches. CDR1 SGHDT and CDR2 YYEEEE come from the germline V gene. CDR3 length equals 15 residues.

The chain recombines TRBV2 with TRBJ1-2; D gene unclear. This CDR3 contains 14 residues. V lost 6 bases, J lost 5 bases, and 16 bases lay in between. From germline, CDR1 is SNHLY and CDR2 FYNNEI. The CDR3 nucleotides read TGTGCCAGCAGGGATCCCTATTTGGGGTATGGCTACACCTTC. It is translated as CASRDPYLGYGYTF.

In this sample, this clone turned up once. This chain connects TRBV10-3 to TRBJ1-2; no reliable D call. The CDR3 consists of 13 residues. Per the germline V gene, CDR1 is ENHRY and CDR2 is SYGVKD. V was trimmed by 0 bases and J by 3 bases, leaving 5 bases between them. CDR3 DNA: TGTGCCATCAGTGAGTCGACGGACTATGGCTACACCTTC. Translating gives CAISESTDYGYTF.

The chain recombines TRBV5-8 with TRBJ2-7; 7 bases map to TRBD1. This CDR3 is built from 14 residues. Germline V CDR1 and CDR2: SGHTS, YDEGEE. Trimming removed 6 bases from V and 4 bases from J; junction bases left unmatched: 10. CDR3 sequence (DNA): TGTGCCAGCACTCCCTACAACAGGGGTTACGAGCAGTACTTC. Residues: CASTPYNRGYEQYF.

The chain links TRBV2 to TRBJ2-6, with TRBD2 identical over 9 bases. CDR1 and CDR2 from the germline V gene are SNHLY and FYNNEI. Losses at the gene ends were 7 bases for V and 0 bases for J; bases not matched to a gene: 7. The CDR3 covers 17 residues. For the CDR3, the DNA is TGTGCCAGCACTGAGACTAGCGGTAGCTCTGGGGCCAACGTCCTGACTTTC. Translation: CASTETSGSSGANVLTF.

The chain combines TRBV19 with TRBJ2-3, with 14 bases matching TRBD2. This CDR3 is 15 amino acids long. Germline V gene data show CDR1 as LNHDA and CDR2 as SQIVND (reference sequence). V was clipped by 7 bases and J by 2 bases; unmatched bases: 2. CDR3 sequence (DNA): TGTGCCAGTATGACTAGCGGGAGGGTCACAGATACGCAGTATTTT. Translated, it gives CASMTSGRVTDTQYF.

This chain connects TRBV15 to TRBJ1-4; a weak D match, TRBD1 (5 bases). Trimming pared 5 bases from V and 0 bases from J, leaving 10 bases between. This CDR3 contains 15 residues. Germline CDR1 reads LNHNV; CDR2 reads YYDKDF (reference sequence). The CDR3 coding sequence is TGTGCCACCAGCGAAGGACAAGCAACTAATGAAAAACTGTTTTTT. Protein sequence: CATSEGQATNEKLFF.

This chain uses TRBV25-1 with TRBJ2-7, with D perhaps given as TRBD1 or TRBD2 (6 bases each). CDR1 is MGHDK, CDR2 SYGVNS, per germline. The CDR3 is made up of 16 amino acids. V gave up 3 bases and J gave up 2 bases, with 17 bases separating them. As DNA, the CDR3 is TGTGCCAGCAGTGATTCAGGAGGGGGTTATCCCTACGAGCAGTACTTC. As protein: CASSDSGGGYPYEQYF.

The chain combines TRBV6-5 with TRBJ1-1; D is unresolved. The CDR3 is 13 residues long. The V end was cut by 6 bases, the J end by 0 bases, with 8 bases between. Per the germline V gene, CDR1 is MNHEY and CDR2 is SVGAGI. The CDR3 DNA reads as TGTGCCAGCAGCTCCTACATGAACACTGAAGCTTTCTTT. Its protein product is CASSSYMNTEAFF.

The chain recombines TRBV7-9 with TRBJ2-7, with D perhaps TRBD2 (6 bases). Germline V gives CDR1 SEHNR, CDR2 FQNEAQ (reference sequence). The CDR3 runs to 15 residues. The V end lost 4 bases, the J end lost 4 bases, and 17 bases lay between the germline ends. CDR3 in DNA: TGTGCCAGCAGCTCGCCGGGACTCCTGAATTACGAGCAGTACTTC. Translation gives CASSSPGLLNYEQYF.

This rearrangement joins TRBV5-1 to TRBJ1-2; D unresolved. The CDR3 is made up of 13 amino acids. Germline lookup yields CDR1 SGHRS and CDR2 YFSETQ. Deletions cut 0 bases from V and 2 bases from J, with 5 bases between. CDR3: CASSLDINYGYTF. CDR3 in DNA: TGCGCCAGCAGCTTGGACATAAACTATGGCTACACCTTC.

This chain uses TRBV15 with TRBJ2-3; D not resolved. This CDR3 is 17 amino acids long. The V end was cut by 1 base, the J end by 2 bases, with 16 bases between. Germline CDR1 and CDR2: LNHNV and YYDKDF (reference sequence). The CDR3 is CATSRAPPGQNTDTQYF. The CDR3 coding sequence is TGTGCCACCAGCAGAGCCCCCCCCGGGCAGAACACAGATACGCAGTATTTT.

This chain links TRBV6-5 with TRBJ2-7; D might be TRBD2 (5 bases). Germline values: CDR1 MNHEY, CDR2 SVGAGI. Trimming shortened V by 5 bases and J by 4 bases, and 15 bases separated the two germline ends. CDR3 length equals 14 residues. CDR3 nucleotides: TGTGCCAGCAGTCCCGCCGGGAAGATGTACGAGCAGTACTTC. It encodes CASSPAGKMYEQYF.

The J gene is TRBJ1-2, the V gene TRBV19; 9 positions agree with TRBD1. Per the germline V gene, CDR1 is LNHDA and CDR2 is SQIVND (reference sequence). V shed 1 base and J 7 bases; nucleotides not matched to a gene: 1. This CDR3 is 13 amino acids long. This CDR3 is CASSIGDRVGYTF. The CDR3 DNA is TGTGCCAGTAGTATAGGGGACAGGGTTGGCTACACCTTC.

The chain combines TRBV7-2 with TRBJ1-2; D is perhaps TRBD1 (5 bases). The germline gives CDR1 SGHTA, CDR2 FQGNSA. V shed 3 bases and J shed 1 base, with 12 bases lying between them. CDR3 length: 15 residues. CDR3 loop: CASSLWGRLNYGYTF. For the CDR3, the DNA is TGTGCCAGCAGCTTGTGGGGCAGACTTAACTATGGCTACACCTTC.

This chain uses TRBV14 with TRBJ1-4; no clear D gene. This CDR3 has 16 residues. The V gene's germline CDR1 is SGHDN and CDR2 FVKESK. Trimming removed 1 base at V and 0 bases at J, with 9 bases between. The CDR3 DNA follows: TGTGCCAGCAGCCAAGGCGGGTCTGCAACTAATGAAAAACTGTTTTTT. Translation: CASSQGGSATNEKLFF.

In regard to this clone: Germline is not matched at one junction end, which may reflect a read error. CDR3: CASSSGTHSYEQYF. The CDR3 DNA reads TGTGCTAGCAGCTCCGGGACCCACTCCTACGAGCAGTACTTC. V gene TRBV7-7 combines with J gene TRBJ2-7, with D perhaps being TRBD1 or TRBD2 (5 bases each). The length of the CDR3 is 14 residues. Germline lookup yields CDR1 SSHAT and CDR2 FNYEAQ (reference sequence).

The chain joins TRBV6-1 to TRBJ2-5, with 10 bases that match TRBD2. The J call could be wrong; TRBJ2-7 is a better fit for the DNA end. The CDR3 loop spans 16 amino acids. Germline CDR1 MNHNS, CDR2 SASEGT. CDR3 sequence reads: CASSVLAGEQGYEQYF. The CDR3 region has the DNA TGTGCCAGCAGTGTCCTAGCGGGAGAACAAGGTTACGAGCAGTACTTC.

This chain links TRBV6-1 with TRBJ1-5, with unresolved D. Germline lookup yields CDR1 MNHNS and CDR2 SASEGT. The CDR3 runs to 13 residues. V lost 3 bases, J lost 2 bases, and 5 bases lay in between. The CDR3 DNA reads as TGTGCCAGCAGTGAGATACGCAATCAGCCCCAGCATTTT. Its translation is CASSEIRNQPQHF.

The rearrangement links TRBV6-1 to TRBJ1-1, with 11 bases aligning to TRBD1. The CDR3 has 16 amino acids. In germline, CDR1 is MNHNS, CDR2 SASEGT. Trimming removed 4 bases from V and 3 bases from J; junction bases left unmatched: 7. CDR3 loop: CASSASSGQGDTEAFF. CDR3 coding DNA: TGTGCCAGCAGTGCCTCCTCGGGACAGGGGGACACTGAAGCTTTCTTT.

The chain carries TRBV5-1 and TRBJ2-2; D perhaps matches TRBD2 (6 bases). Trimming stripped 2 bases from V and 1 base from J, with 15 bases between. The CDR3 spans 17 residues. CDR1 and CDR2 (germline): SGHRS, YFSETQ. CDR3 nucleotide sequence: TGCGCCAGCAGCTTCCTACTAGCCCAACAGAACACCGGGGAGCTGTTTTTT. Encoded protein: CASSFLLAQQNTGELFF.

This chain connects TRBV4-2 to TRBJ1-1; 10 bases are a match to TRBD1. The germline V gene has CDR1 LGHNA and CDR2 YNFKEQ. V gave up 3 bases and J gave up 1 base; unmatched junction bases: 2. The CDR3 is 15 residues long. The CDR3 DNA sequence: TGTGCCAGCAGCCAGGACAGGGGGTGGAACACTGAAGCTTTCTTT. This gives the protein CASSQDRGWNTEAFF.

The chain couples TRBV6-5 to TRBJ1-2; D remains ambiguous. The CDR3 length is 14 residues. The germline V and J ends were trimmed by 7 bases and 4 bases, with 16 bases remaining between them. The germline gives CDR1 MNHEY, CDR2 SVGAGI. The CDR3 spells CASKGSGRPYGYTF. The CDR3 coding sequence is TGTGCCAGCAAAGGGTCGGGGAGGCCCTATGGCTACACCTTC.